These 19 T cell receptor beta chains were sequenced from one sample in a study of T cells in Graves' hyperthyroidism and ophthalmopathy. From RNA transcripts, TCR beta CDR3 regions were amplified. With the HTBI primer set, the TCR CDR3 went through a first round of RT-PCR. TCRdb reanalysed the multiplex PCR reads using MiXCR and keeps one entry per CDR3 protein. The table records around 440,000 distinct CDR3 sequences, around 16% of them present only once. Sequenced material: blood. The source is a woman aged 18-29 years with Graves' hyperthyroidism.

This clonotype was counted between two and nine times. This chain joins TRBV27 and TRBJ2-6, with D uncertain. V was shortened by 6 bases and J by 0 bases, with 9 bases between the two germline ends. Germline V gives CDR1 MNHEY, CDR2 SMNVEV (reference sequence). The CDR3 spans 15 residues. The CDR3 DNA follows: TGTGCCAGCAGCTCGTGGGGCTCTGGGGCCAACGTCCTGACTTTC. Protein product: CASSSWGSGANVLTF.

This clonotype occurred many times. The chain is built from TRBV6-2 or TRBV6-3 and TRBJ1-2; no clear D. The CDR3 covers 15 residues. The V end lost 2 bases, the J end lost 4 bases, and 14 bases lay between the germline ends. Germline lookup yields CDR1 MNHEY and CDR2 SVGEGT. CDR3 sequence (DNA): TGTGCCAGCAGTTACCCGGTGACGGCGAGCTATGGCTACACCTTC. It is translated as CASSYPVTASYGYTF.

The sample holds a few counts of this clonotype. This could be a read error, since a much larger clone is one nucleotide away. The CDR3 DNA reads as TGTGCCAGCAGCTTATCCAATGAGCAGTTCTTC. Its translation is CASSLSNEQFF. The chain is built from TRBV11-3 and TRBJ2-1, with no clear D. V shed 2 bases and J shed 6 bases, with 2 bases lying between them. The germline gives CDR1 SGHNT, CDR2 YENEEA. This CDR3 has 11 residues.

This clonotype was seen more than once but under ten times. The junction and the germline gene differ at one end; a read error may be behind it. The chain employs TRBV20-1 and TRBJ1-3, with D perhaps matching TRBD1 (5 bases). CDR3 length equals 15 residues. Looked up from germline, CDR1 is DFQATT and CDR2 is SNEGSKA (reference sequence). The chain's CDR3 is CNARDVQASGNTIYF. The CDR3 bases are TGCAATGCTAGAGATGTACAGGCCTCTGGAAACACCATATATTTT.

This clonotype has ten or more counts. V and J are TRBV20-1 and TRBJ2-1; 8 bases line up with TRBD2. Germline loops: CDR1 DFQATT, CDR2 SNEGSKA (reference sequence). The CDR3 runs to 14 residues. After removal of 7 bases from V and 5 bases from J, the junction contained 10 bases not matched to a gene. This CDR3 reads CSVSDGTRNNEQFF. The CDR3 DNA is TGCAGTGTCTCGGACGGGACTAGAAACAATGAGCAGTTCTTC.

This chain uses TRBV7-9 with TRBJ2-7; maybe TRBD1 (6 bases). The CDR3 has 15 residues. With 5 bases removed from V and 5 bases from J, the gap between germline ends came to 19 bases. In germline, CDR1 is SEHNR, CDR2 FQNEAQ (reference sequence). Here the CDR3 DNA reads TGTGCCAGCAGCCGCCCTGGACAGTCTTCGAACGAGCAGTACTTC. Its protein product is CASSRPGQSSNEQYF.

In its sample, this clonotype was seen many times. The CDR3 protein is CASSTTTGWFNEQFF. The CDR3 DNA reads as TGTGCCAGCAGTACGACCACGGGGTGGTTCAATGAGCAGTTCTTC. The gene calls are TRBV6-1 and TRBJ2-1; D is perhaps TRBD2 (5 bases). V lost 5 bases to trimming and J lost 6 bases, with 17 bases between them. This CDR3 contains 15 residues. Germline V CDR1 and CDR2: MNHNS, SASEGT.

This clonotype was seen ten or more times. The chain recombines TRBV9 with TRBJ1-5; D gene uncertain. CDR1 is SGDLS and CDR2 is YYNGEE in the germline V gene. V was pared by 4 bases and J by 3 bases, with 8 bases between. This CDR3 has 13 residues. The DNA of the CDR3 is TGTGCCAGCAGCTTTAGTATCAATCAGCCCCAGCATTTT. It is translated as CASSFSINQPQHF.

The rearrangement uses TRBV27 and TRBJ2-7; 7 nucleotides line up with TRBD2. The CDR3 contains 14 residues. Germline CDR1 reads MNHEY; CDR2 reads SMNVEV (reference sequence). The V and J ends lost 5 bases and 1 base, in that order; junction bases with no gene match: 5. CDR3 sequence (DNA): TGTGCCAGCAGTCGTTACGGGGGGTCCTACGAGCAGTACTTC. Its translation is CASSRYGGSYEQYF.

This clonotype was seen a handful of times. The chain combines TRBV19 with TRBJ1-5, with 9 nucleotides matching TRBD1. The V and J ends lost 2 bases and 7 bases, in that order; junction bases with no gene match: 3. The CDR3 consists of 14 residues. The germline V gene encodes CDR1 LNHDA and CDR2 SQIVND (reference sequence). The CDR3 here is CASSITGGRQPQHF. As DNA, the CDR3 is TGTGCCAGTAGTATAACAGGGGGCAGGCAGCCCCAGCATTTT. Full variable domain (rest looked up from reference TRBV19 and TRBJ1-5): DGGITQSPKYLFRKEGQNVTLSCEQNLNHDAMYWYRQDPGQGLRLIYYSQIVNDFQKGDIAEGYSVSREKKESFPLTVTSAQKNPTAFYLCASSITGGRQPQHFGDGTRLSIL.

In this sample, this clonotype turned up many times. V gene TRBV3-1 combines with J gene TRBJ2-7, with D unresolved. V was pared by 1 base and J by 7 bases, with 11 bases between. The germline V gene encodes CDR1 LGHDT and CDR2 YNNKEL (reference sequence). The CDR3 covers 13 residues. DNA of the CDR3: TGTGCCAGCAGCCAAGTCCGTGCTCAGGAGCAGTACTTC. As protein: CASSQVRAQEQYF.

This clonotype was observed many times. V and J are TRBV30 and TRBJ2-3; TRBD1 aligns across 7 bases. This CDR3 has 14 residues. J gave up 2 bases and V 5 bases, and 7 bases lay outside the gene matches. The V gene's germline CDR1 is GTSNPN and CDR2 SVGIG (reference sequence). The CDR3 coding sequence is TGTGCCTGGCATCCGGGACAGCACACAGATACGCAGTATTTT. It translates to CAWHPGQHTDTQYF.

This clonotype was observed many times. The V gene is TRBV5-1, the J gene TRBJ2-1; TRBD2 matches at 8 bases. The CDR3 contains 16 residues. Germline CDR1 is SGHRS and CDR2 is YFSETQ. The J segment lost 4 bases and the V segment lost 4 bases, leaving 10 bases of the junction unmatched. The CDR3: CASSPGGLAGYNEQFF. The CDR3 DNA sequence: TGCGCCAGCAGCCCTGGGGGGCTAGCGGGTTACAATGAGCAGTTCTTC.

This clonotype was seen repeatedly, ten times or more. CDR3 protein: CASSSLAGDLRTQYF. DNA for the CDR3: TGTGCCAGCAGTTCATTAGCGGGGGACCTCCGGACCCAGTACTTC. V is TRBV28 and J is TRBJ2-5; 9 bases align to TRBD2. The CDR3 spans 15 residues. The V gene's germline CDR1 is MDHEN and CDR2 SYDVKM. With V trimmed by 4 bases and J by 7 bases, 10 bases remained unmatched.

A single count supports this clonotype. This chain links TRBV20-1 with TRBJ2-3; tentatively, D is TRBD2 (7 bases). The CDR3 is 13 residues long. The V end was cut by 5 bases, the J end by 7 bases, with 16 bases between. Germline-derived CDR1 and CDR2 are DFQATT and SNEGSKA (reference sequence). The CDR3 here is CSAGGGALNTQYF. The CDR3 nucleotides read TGCAGTGCTGGGGGGGGCGCTTTGAATACGCAGTATTTT.

The gene calls are TRBV4-1 and TRBJ1-4; possible D gene TRBD1, 5 bases. The CDR3 consists of 14 residues. The V end was cut by 4 bases, the J end by 4 bases, with 10 bases between. Per germline, CDR1 MGHRA and CDR2 YSYEKL. The CDR3 spells CASSLKGNNEKLFF. As DNA, the CDR3 is TGCGCCAGCAGCCTAAAGGGGAATAATGAAAAACTGTTTTTT.

This clonotype was observed a handful of times. The chain uses TRBV20-1 and TRBJ1-6; no firm D call. This CDR3 has 15 amino acids. Deletions cut 2 bases from V and 0 bases from J, with 8 bases between. CDR1 and CDR2 (germline): DFQATT, SNEGSKA (reference sequence). CDR3 sequence (DNA): TGCAGTGCTAGAAGCGGCAGCTCCTATAATTCACCCCTCCACTTT. Translation gives CSARSGSSYNSPLHF.

CDR3 protein: CATSEGTGLGNQPQHF. The CDR3 nucleotides are TGTGCCACCAGTGAGGGGACAGGTTTAGGCAATCAGCCCCAGCATTTT. The chain uses TRBV24-1 and TRBJ1-5, with 8 nucleotides matching TRBD1. Trimming took 4 bases from V and 2 from J; bases not matched to a gene: 6. The CDR3 is made up of 16 amino acids. Germline V gives CDR1 KGHDR, CDR2 SFDVKD.

This chain links TRBV12-5 with TRBJ1-1; TRBD1 matches at 8 bases. CDR3 length: 12 amino acids. CDR1 LGHNT and CDR2 FRNRAP come from the germline V gene. Unmatched junction bases numbered 6, after V lost 11 bases and J lost 4 bases. As DNA, the CDR3 is TGTGCTTTGGACAGGGAGGGCACTGAAGCTTTCTTT. Residues: CALDREGTEAFF. The full variable domain, rest sourced from reference TRBV12-5 and TRBJ1-1, is DARVTQTPRHKVTEMGQEVTMRCQPILGHNTVFWYRQTMMQGLELLAYFRNRAPLDDSGMPKDRFSAEMPDATLATLKIQPSEPRDSAVYFCALDREGTEAFFGQGTRLTVV.